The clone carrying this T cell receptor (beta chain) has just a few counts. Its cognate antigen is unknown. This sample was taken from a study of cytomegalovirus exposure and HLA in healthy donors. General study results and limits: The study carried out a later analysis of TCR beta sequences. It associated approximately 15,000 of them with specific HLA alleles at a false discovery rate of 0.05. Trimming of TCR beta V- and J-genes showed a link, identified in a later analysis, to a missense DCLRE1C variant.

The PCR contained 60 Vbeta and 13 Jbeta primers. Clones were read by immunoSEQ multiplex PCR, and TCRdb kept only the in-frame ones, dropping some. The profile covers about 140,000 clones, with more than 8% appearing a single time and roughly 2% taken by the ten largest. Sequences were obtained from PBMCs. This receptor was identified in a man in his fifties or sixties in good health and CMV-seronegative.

This CDR3 reads CASSGGLAGNEQFF. CDR3 DNA sequence: TGTGCCAGCAGCGGTGGACTAGCGGGAAATGAGCAGTTCTTC. This chain joins TRBV5-4 and TRBJ2-1; TRBD2 aligns across 12 bases. The CDR3 is 14 amino acids. Trimming removed 4 bases from V and 7 bases from J; junction bases left unmatched: 3. Germline V CDR1 and CDR2: SGHNT, YYREEE (reference sequence).